This T cell receptor (beta chain) was retrieved from a study of blood T cell repertoires in COVID-19. Study as a whole: Sites across the United States, Italy and Spain contributed samples from acute and convalescent COVID-19. The cDNA or gDNA used as material had been derived from T cells, B-cell-depleted T cells, or PBMCs.

Per the authors' pipeline: Scientists estimated how many nucleated cells there were by amplifying reference gene primers. Clones were sequenced by immunoSEQ multiplex PCR, and TCRdb holds only the in-frame ones, with some missing. V and J calls and clone size are as listed in that table; D and trimming were resolved from the DNA. The sample has some 250,000 clones, around 86% seen once. There are 15 residues in the CDR3. V was trimmed by 3 bases and J by 0 bases, leaving 10 bases between them. The germline gives CDR1 MGHDK, CDR2 SYGVNS. The sequenced sample consisted of peripheral blood. The sequence derives from a woman between 25 and 40 years old who had recovered from COVID-19. The rearrangement links TRBV25-1 to TRBJ2-3; maybe TRBD2 (7 bases). The CDR3 spells CASSERGLSTDTQYF. The CDR3 coding sequence is TGTGCCAGCAGTGAGCGGGGGCTGAGCACAGATACGCAGTATTTT.